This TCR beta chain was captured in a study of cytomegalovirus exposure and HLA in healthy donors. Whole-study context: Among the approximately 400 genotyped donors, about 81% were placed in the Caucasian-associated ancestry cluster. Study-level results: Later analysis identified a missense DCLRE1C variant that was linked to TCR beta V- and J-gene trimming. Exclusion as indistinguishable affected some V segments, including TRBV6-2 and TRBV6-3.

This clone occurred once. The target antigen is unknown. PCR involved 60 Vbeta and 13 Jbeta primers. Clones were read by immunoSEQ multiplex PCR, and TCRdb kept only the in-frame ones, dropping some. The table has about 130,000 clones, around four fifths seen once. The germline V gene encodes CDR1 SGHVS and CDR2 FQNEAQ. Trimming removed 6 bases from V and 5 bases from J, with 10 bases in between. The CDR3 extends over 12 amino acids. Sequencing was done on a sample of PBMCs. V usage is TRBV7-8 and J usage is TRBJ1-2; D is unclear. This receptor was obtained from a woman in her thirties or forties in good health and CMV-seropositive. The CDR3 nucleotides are TGTGCCAGCAGAGGCAAGACATATGGCTACACCTTC. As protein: CASRGKTYGYTF.